This TCR beta chain was identified during a study of cytomegalovirus exposure and HLA in healthy donors (TCRdb year 2017). Background for the entire study: An earlier analysis of approximately 640 of the donors reported about 250 Gb of sequence data and 117 million unique TCR beta sequences from 150 million to 200 million T cells. Around 320 gigabases of sequencing data and approximately 85 million unique TCR sequences were included in an early release covering 550 to 800 HLA-typed donors. Among the 398 genotyped donors, more than 70% belonged to the genetic ancestry cluster associated with self-reported Caucasian donors. The study was designed to test whether signatures of past pathogen exposure could be identified by cataloging public T cell receptors. The T cell repertoires of 666 subjects were profiled by immunosequencing and related to cytomegalovirus serostatus. A separate validation cohort of roughly 130 different subjects was used in addition to the roughly 640-subject first cohort. To predict cytomegalovirus infection status, the study combined high-throughput TCR immunosequencing, statistical association of individual TCRs with disease status, and machine learning. A later analysis re-examined previously published TCR beta repertoires from about 670 donors and added high-resolution HLA genotyping to investigate patterns of TCR occurrence. Rather than drawing on any new phenotypic data, the later analysis identified candidate immune exposures from TCR beta sequences and the way those sequences occurred across donors. In an earlier analysis of several hundred of the donors, high-throughput TCR beta sequencing was used to judge whether each TCR beta V gene segment behaved as functional or pseudogenic. Donor age, sex, ethnicity and CMV serostatus were compiled together with the repertoire data. A later genetic analysis used genome-wide SNP genotypes for about 65% of the roughly 700 donors, treating that subset as a discovery cohort. All discovery cohort repertoires had been generated using a single sequencing platform. Both class I and class II loci were covered by HLA typing, at four-digit resolution. Typing coverage differed by locus: A, B, C, DRB1 and DQB1 were typed in roughly 620-630 donors, DQA1 in about 510, DPA1 in nearly 610, and DPB1 in 472. Four to six DR-DQ haplotypes were handled as single units for association and clustering, since linkage in the cohort was strong. Among about 400 genotyped donors of the cohort, an average of about 220,000 unique TCR beta nucleotide sequences was sequenced per donor, of which 15% to 20% were non-productive.

V is clipped by 2 bases and J by 0 bases, and the sequence between their germline boundaries is 17 bases long. Via the germline V gene (reference sequence), CDR1 is LNHDA and CDR2 SQIVND. The CDR3 numbers 18 residues from cysteine through phenylalanine. This entry keeps only the CDR3 DNA: 54 bases, framed from base 1. General findings and caveats noted by the study authors: In both the original and validation cohorts, the classifier was reported to diagnose cytomegalovirus status with high specificity and sensitivity. According to a later genetic analysis, donors in an Asian-associated ancestry cluster had fewer N-insertions in productive TCRs than the roughly 700-donor mean. In an earlier analysis of under 600 of the donors, most TCR beta V segments were observed in productive rearrangements about 87% or about 30% of the time, broadly matching IMGT annotations. When HLA alleles, especially DR and DQ, strongly co-occurred, attributing TCR associations to individual alleles was difficult. The earlier analysis of 587 of the donors excluded approximately 17 rarely observed V segments, including chromosome 9 orphons, because counts were too low. In a later analysis, HLA-associated TCR beta chains showed more clonal expansion and lower generation probabilities than non-associated chains that were equally common. V-gene and J-gene trimming of TCR beta chains was associated with a missense DCLRE1C variant in a later genetic analysis, and the association was replicated in an independent cohort. Immune exposure information for the cohort was limited to CMV serostatus. Roughly uniform sequencing depth across donors was assumed in presence/absence analyses, although this assumption may not hold. In vitro tests confirmed that a few of the cytomegalovirus-associated TCR beta chains recognize cytomegalovirus antigens. In the study, approximately 150 TCR beta chains were listed as associated with cytomegalovirus. Correlated functional status among segregating V segments might be attributable to linkage disequilibrium, but an unknown experimental factor could not be ruled out. A group of highly shared sequence variants was considered likely to be a technical artifact of the sequencing pipeline. HLA typing was unavailable for some donors at each locus, so association tests used only the typed subset. A later analysis found that most CMV-associated TCR beta chains appeared HLA-restricted, with HLA associations seemingly driven largely by CMV exposure. The authors suggested that the approach could potentially be generalized to other disease states and immunological phenotypes. A further reported finding was that TCR beta sequences accurately predicted the HLA-A and HLA-B alleles for most subjects in the first cohort. A later analysis associated 15,000 to 20,000 TCR beta sequences with specific HLA alleles at a false discovery rate of 0.05. Some IMGT-functional V segments, including TRBV6-2 and TRBV6-3, could not be distinguished by the 87-base-pair reads and were therefore excluded. In a later analysis, the rate of TCR association differed among HLA loci, with DRB1 alleles having the most associated TCRs and HLA-C alleles having the fewest. According to a later analysis, parvovirus B19, influenza, CMV and Epstein-Barr virus appeared linked to several top co-occurrence clusters. Across donors, most TCR sequences were observed very rarely, whereas some public TCRs were present in many individuals. Only TCR beta chains were sequenced in this cohort, and the absence of alpha or paired-chain data limited detectable features.

Libraries were built with the immunoSEQ multiplex PCR assay. The multiplex PCR relied on a mix of 60 forward primers for TCR Vbeta segments and 13 reverse primers for TCR Jbeta segments. A multiplex PCR assay on genomic DNA amplified the CDR3 region of rearranged TCR beta genes. The Illumina HiSeq System was used to sequence the amplified TCR beta libraries as 87-base-pair reads. Per the source publication's procedure: A later analysis tallied around 87 million unique TCR beta chains across the roughly 610 repertoires, and about 10 million of those chains were shared by two or more donors. A nearest-neighbor algorithm error-corrected the raw reads and collapsed the reads into unique sequences, merging closely related sequences to remove PCR and sequencing errors. Alignment of CDR3 sequences to IMGT reference sequences was used to assign V, D and J gene segments. For a sequence to be retained, a match of at least six nucleotides was required to both a V gene segment and a J gene segment. Rearrangements were classified as productive when the CDR3 lacked stop codons and remained in frame with V and J, and all other rearrangements were classified as non-productive. Following IMGT convention, CDR3 was defined as the stretch from the second conserved V-encoded cysteine to the conserved J-encoded phenylalanine. The earlier analysis of 550 to 650 of the donors excluded any sequence lacking an unambiguous match to a single V gene segment. In an earlier analysis of several hundred of the donors, a V segment was called functional when productive rearrangements were above 56.7%, and segregating when the standard deviation between donors exceeded 5%. To diagnose cytomegalovirus status from the catalog of TCR beta chain sequences, a statistical classification framework was built. V and J gene assignment, in a later analysis, came from comparing TCR nucleotide sequences with IMGT/GENE-DB human TR gene sequences. A later analysis assigned CDR3 sequences and most-parsimonious VDJ recombination scenarios with the TCRdist pipeline. In a later analysis, each TCR beta chain was defined by its CDR3 amino acid sequence together with its V-gene family, and reads lacking a unique V-gene family were excluded. A later analysis removed roughly 590 highly shared, low-generation-probability nucleotide sequences to deal with suspected cross-contamination and a sequencing artifact. In a later analysis, a clonal expansion index was calculated for each public chain from normalized within-repertoire ranks of inferred template counts. In a later analysis, generation probabilities were computed with a VDJ recombination model fitted to out-of-frame rearrangements, and the resulting probabilities were checked against IGoR. In a later analysis, hypergeometric tests were used to score TCR-TCR, TCR-HLA and TCR-CMV co-occurrence, with a repertoire-size bias correction applied to TCR pairs. A later analysis estimated false discovery rates by permuting HLA or CMV assignments 20 times. In a later analysis, co-occurring TCRs were grouped using DBSCAN, with TCRdist sequence similarity added in when clustering inside HLA-allele-positive subsets. Co-occurrence clustering excluded repertoires with fewer than 30,000 or more than 120,000 public chains, plus five with anomalous nucleotide sharing. TCRdb's version of the immuneACCESS table is confined to in-frame rearrangements and falls short of the full clone set. An unresolved V gene accounts for under half of the shortfall where checked; the remainder is of unknown origin. V, J and clone size are taken as reported in that table, and D and trimming were inferred from the DNA itself. This sample comprises approximately 79,000 clones, 65% to 85% of them detected only once. The ten largest clones take up roughly a fifth of the sample.

In total, 600 or so healthy bone marrow donors made up the cohort. At the time of sampling, every cohort member was nominally healthy, though immune exposures that went unrecorded were likely present. The donor was CMV seropositive and was included in the group of 250 to 300 seropositive cohort members. A peripheral blood sample was collected from each donor, and TCR beta sequencing was performed on peripheral blood mononuclear cells. The Qiagen DNeasy Blood Extraction Kit was used to extract genomic DNA from the blood cell samples. As to this clone: Its cognate antigen has yet to be identified. Base-call qualities are not available, and no considerably larger clone is one nucleotide away.

The TCR originated in a middle-aged woman in good health and CMV-seropositive. The rearrangement combines TRBV19 with TRBJ1-3, with the D gene not clear enough to name. Sequencing was done on a sample of PBMCs. The CDR3 in this case is CASSIKSGNRLSGNTIYF. The sequenced DNA: TGTGCCAGTAGTATAAAGTCGGGGAACAGACTCTCTGGAAACACCATATATTTT.